Given below is one T cell receptor beta chain in context. The antigen remains undetermined. Germline trimming cut 5 bases from V and 1 base from J; bases unmatched to any gene: 5. The germline V gene has CDR1 SGHVS and CDR2 FNYEAQ. The CDR3 is 14 residues long. This sample was included in a study of shared clonotypes between healthy human individuals. The study, taken as a whole, reports: Rarefaction curves obtained for sorted subsets showed sequencing incomplete despite large depth. Estimated clonotype richness was generally higher in naive than memory subsets. In a few donors, around 5% of naive CD4 clonotypes appeared in common.

Generated by immunoSEQ multiplex PCR, the TCRdb table keeps only in-frame clones and is missing some. The table lists roughly 2.5 million clones, more than 90% of them singletons, with 0.13% to 0.15% in the top ten. The sequence came from a man aged 18 to 35 in good health. The rearrangement links TRBV7-6 to TRBJ2-7; 7 bases agree with TRBD1. The sequenced material came from naive CD4+ T cells sorted from blood. The subset: CD45RA+ positively selected. CDR3 bases: TGTGCCAGCAGCCGGACAGGTTCATCCTACGAGCAGTACTTC. Amino acid sequence: CASSRTGSSYEQYF.